The clone carrying this TCR beta chain has a handful of counts. The record originates from a study of Graves' ophthalmopathy and Graves' hyperthyroidism. Germline values: CDR1 SGDLS, CDR2 YYNGEE. The CDR3 has 13 residues. Trimming removed 4 bases from V and 2 bases from J, with 10 bases in between. RNA transcripts yielded amplified TCR beta CDR3 regions. A first-round RT-PCR used HTBI primers, followed by a second-round multiplex PCR. One entry per CDR3 protein, called by TCRdb with MiXCR from the multiplex PCR reads. The data contain hundreds of thousands of distinct CDR3 sequences, 40% of them singletons. Presentation of ophthalmopathy in the donors involved moderate-to-severe activity, CAS ≥3, NOSPECS ≥4 and a duration under 3 months.

The sequence was collected from an adult man with Graves' ophthalmopathy. Specimen: peripheral blood. The V call is TRBV9, the J call TRBJ2-7; D is possibly TRBD1 (6 bases). The CDR3 DNA sequence: TGTGCCAGCAGCCGACAGGTAGCCTACGAGCAGTACTTC. Translated, it gives CASSRQVAYEQYF.